The 27 T cell receptor beta chains presented below share a single source sample, sequenced in a study of blood T cell repertoires in COVID-19. Libraries were prepared by immunoSEQ multiplex PCR; TCRdb keeps only in-frame clonotypes and omits some of them. The sample holds roughly 100,000 clones; roughly 90% are singletons and the top ten take roughly 6%. The specimen sequenced was peripheral blood. The receptors originated from a human donor in a cohort sampled during active COVID-19.

In its sample, this clone was seen a few times. The chain has TRBV2 and TRBJ1-6; 7 bases agree with TRBD1. The CDR3 length is 15 residues. Germline CDR1 reads SNHLY; CDR2 reads FYNNEI. V shed 4 bases and J 9 bases; nucleotides not matched to a gene: 9. Written as DNA, the CDR3 is TGTGCCAGCAGTGGGGAAGGGGCAGGGGGTTCACCCCTCCACTTT. It encodes CASSGEGAGGSPLHF.

V is TRBV5-6 and J is TRBJ2-1; 8 positions match TRBD1. Trimming took 0 bases from V and 3 from J; bases not matched to a gene: 8. The CDR3 loop spans 17 amino acids. Looked up from germline, CDR1 is SGHDT and CDR2 is YYEEEE. The CDR3 spells CASSLDSGGNFYNEQFF. The CDR3 DNA sequence: TGTGCCAGCAGCTTGGACTCAGGGGGCAACTTCTACAATGAGCAGTTCTTC.

V and J are TRBV18 and TRBJ2-5, with 7 bases fitting TRBD1. The CDR3 totals 15 residues. Germline-derived CDR1 and CDR2 are KGHSH and LQKENI. Trimming at V came to 3 bases and at J to 2 bases, leaving 6 bases not matched to a gene. In DNA form, the CDR3 reads TGTGCCAGCTCACCGTATGGACAGGAACAAGAGACCCAGTACTTC. It codes for CASSPYGQEQETQYF.

The chain couples TRBV12-1 to TRBJ2-2; the table gives TRBD1 as D, unverified against the DNA. TRBV12-1 has pseudogene status. The CDR3 extends over 16 amino acids. The CDR3: CASSRIQGKNTGELFF. CDR3 sequence (DNA): TGTGCCAGCAGCCGAATACAGGGGAAGAACACCGGGGAGCTGTTTTTT.

The CDR3 region has the DNA TGTGCCAGCAGCTTGCCTGGACAGCCTATCCAAGAGACCCAGTACTTC. This gives the protein CASSLPGQPIQETQYF. The chain links TRBV5-6 to TRBJ2-5, with D possibly TRBD1 on 6 matching bases. The CDR3 runs to 16 residues. Trimming cost V 1 base and J 1 base, with 14 bases left between them. The germline V gene has CDR1 SGHDT and CDR2 YYEEEE.

The rearrangement joins TRBV5-1 to TRBJ2-7, with 8 bases matching TRBD2. The junction had 7 bases not matched to a gene; V was cut back by 4 bases and J by 7 bases. CDR1 is SGHRS and CDR2 is YFSETQ in the germline V gene. The CDR3 length is 13 residues. The CDR3 DNA reads TGCGCCAGCAGCAGAGCGGGAGCGAAGGAGCAGTACTTC. Its protein is CASSRAGAKEQYF.

The chain uses TRBV4-3 and TRBJ1-3; D might be TRBD1 (5 bases). V shed 0 bases and J shed 3 bases, with 9 bases lying between them. Germline CDR1 reads LGHNA; CDR2 reads YSLEER. CDR3 length equals 15 residues. CDR3 protein: CASSQESQGGNTIYF. The DNA of the CDR3 is TGCGCCAGCAGCCAAGAGTCCCAGGGTGGAAACACCATATATTTT.

The chain recombines TRBV27 with TRBJ1-3; 7 positions agree with TRBD1. CDR1 MNHEY and CDR2 SMNVEV come from the germline V gene (reference sequence). This CDR3 region has 16 residues. The V and J ends lost 5 bases and 0 bases, in that order; junction bases with no gene match: 7. In DNA form, the CDR3 reads TGTGCCAGCAGTCGATCCGGGACAGCCTCTGGAAACACCATATATTTT. Amino acids: CASSRSGTASGNTIYF.

The chain has TRBV6-5 and TRBJ1-2, with 7 bases lining up with TRBD1. The CDR3 runs to 12 residues. After removal of 6 bases from V and 8 bases from J, the junction contained 6 bases not matched to a gene. Germline CDR1 MNHEY, CDR2 SVGAGI. CDR3 sequence (DNA): TGTGCCAGCAGGACAGGGATACTAGGCTACACCTTC. Protein: CASRTGILGYTF.

V gene TRBV28 combines with J gene TRBJ2-2, with 8 bases aligning to TRBD1. The germline V gene encodes CDR1 MDHEN and CDR2 SYDVKM. V dropped 5 bases and J dropped 1; count of bases not matched to a gene: 6. This CDR3 region has 16 residues. The CDR3, as DNA: TGTGCCAGCAGTCCCCCGACAGGGGAGAACACCGGGGAGCTGTTTTTT. Amino acids: CASSPPTGENTGELFF.

The gene calls are TRBV30 and TRBJ2-2; maybe TRBD1 (5 bases). This CDR3 spans 15 amino acids. V was cut by 2 bases and J by 4 bases, with 14 bases left in between. CDR1 is GTSNPN and CDR2 is SVGIG in the germline V gene (reference sequence). The CDR3 sequence: CAWSRPDTITGELFF. The CDR3 DNA is TGTGCCTGGAGTCGTCCGGACACCATCACCGGGGAGCTGTTTTTT.

DNA of the CDR3: TGTGCCAGCAGCTTGGAACAGGGGCTAGATGGCTACACCTTC. Translation: CASSLEQGLDGYTF. The chain is built from TRBV5-4 and TRBJ1-2; the match to TRBD1 covers 7 bases. After removal of 0 bases from V and 6 bases from J, the junction contained 5 bases not matched to a gene. The CDR3 totals 14 residues. Germline V gene lookup returns CDR1 SGHNT and CDR2 YYREEE (reference sequence).

CDR3 loop: CASGAGQTRKEQYF. Written as DNA, the CDR3 is TGTGCCAGTGGGGCAGGCCAGACCCGAAAGGAGCAGTACTTC. The chain is built from TRBV19 and TRBJ2-7, with D possibly being TRBD1 (5 bases). Germline values: CDR1 LNHDA, CDR2 SQIVND (reference sequence). Trimming pared 8 bases from V and 7 bases from J, leaving 21 bases between. The CDR3 has 14 residues.

The chain has TRBV18 and TRBJ2-1, with 8 bases matching TRBD2. Losses at the gene ends were 2 bases for V and 10 bases for J; bases not matched to a gene: 7. The germline V gene has CDR1 KGHSH and CDR2 LQKENI. CDR3 length: 14 residues. The CDR3 here is CASSPGSGREEQFF. The CDR3 coding sequence is TGTGCCAGCTCACCAGGGAGCGGGAGAGAAGAGCAGTTCTTC.

Points on this clone: This sample includes further DNA sequences coding for the same CDR3. This rearrangement joins TRBV4-3 to TRBJ2-7; 7 bases match TRBD2. The V segment lost 0 bases and the J segment 0 bases; nucleotides outside the gene matches: 2. Germline V gene sequence: CDR1 LGHNA, CDR2 YSLEER. The CDR3 is 15 residues long. The CDR3 DNA is TGCGCCAGCAGCCAAGATCGCGGGAGCTCCTACGAGCAGTACTTC. Translated: CASSQDRGSSYEQYF.

The chain links TRBV4-1 to TRBJ1-6; 7 bases agree with TRBD1. Germline values: CDR1 MGHRA, CDR2 YSYEKL. This CDR3 is 17 amino acids long. V shed 0 bases, J shed 7 bases, and the junction held 9 bases outside the gene matches. CDR3 nucleotide sequence: TGCGCCAGCAGCCAAGATATGGCAGGGGGGTACAATTCACCCCTCCACTTT. It specifies CASSQDMAGGYNSPLHF.

The V call is TRBV6-2 or TRBV6-3, the J call TRBJ1-2; D gene uncertain. The CDR3 has 15 residues. Trimming removed 2 bases from V and 0 bases from J, with 10 bases in between. Germline V gene sequence: CDR1 MNHEY, CDR2 SVGEGT. The CDR3 spells CASSYDAVSNYGYTF. CDR3 bases: TGTGCCAGCAGTTACGATGCGGTCTCTAACTATGGCTACACCTTC.

The chain combines TRBV12-3 or TRBV12-4 with TRBJ1-5, with D possibly TRBD1 on 5 matching bases. V was shortened by 5 bases and J by 9 bases, with 11 bases between the two germline ends. The CDR3 totals 12 residues. CDR3 region: CASSPNRGPQHF. The CDR3 DNA reads TGTGCCAGCAGTCCAAATAGGGGGCCCCAGCATTTT.

V usage is TRBV29-1 and J usage is TRBJ2-1, with 11 bases aligning to TRBD1. With 6 bases clipped from V and 8 bases from J, the junction kept 6 bases outside the gene matches. Germline CDR1 and CDR2: SQVTM and ANQGSEA. The CDR3 is 13 residues long. The CDR3 region is CSVADRGRDEQFF. The CDR3 bases are TGCAGCGTAGCGGACAGGGGGCGGGATGAGCAGTTCTTC.

The chain is built from TRBV7-2 and TRBJ1-4; no reliable D call. The CDR3 extends over 16 amino acids. Germline assignment: CDR1 SGHTA and CDR2 FQGNSA. Trimming removed 5 bases at V and 3 bases at J, with 16 bases between. The CDR3, as DNA: TGTGCCAGCAGCCCGAACCGGGGTGGGCCTAATGAAAAACTGTTTTTT. Translating gives CASSPNRGGPNEKLFF.

V gene TRBV14 combines with J gene TRBJ1-1, with a tentative D call TRBD1 (5 bases). CDR1 SGHDN and CDR2 FVKESK come from the germline V gene. V was clipped by 4 bases and J by 8 bases, with 14 bases between them. The CDR3 totals 13 residues. The CDR3 DNA reads TGTGCCAGCAGCCTACACGGGACTCCGGAAGCTTTCTTT. Its protein product is CASSLHGTPEAFF.

This clone was counted a single time. V usage is TRBV29-1 and J usage is TRBJ2-2; D uncertain. Trimming took off 7 bases at V and 0 bases at J, with 9 bases between the two ends. Germline assignment: CDR1 SQVTM and CDR2 ANQGSEA. This CDR3 spans 13 amino acids. The CDR3 here is CSGGNTNTGELFF. DNA for the CDR3: TGCAGCGGGGGTAATACGAACACCGGGGAGCTGTTTTTT.

The chain has TRBV19 and TRBJ1-2; the D is unclear. The ends were cut back, 3 bases at V and 4 bases at J, with 6 bases in the middle. This CDR3 spans 12 amino acids. Looked up from germline, CDR1 is LNHDA and CDR2 is SQIVND (reference sequence). Written as DNA, the CDR3 is TGTGCCAGTAGTATGGCTGGCTATGGCTACACCTTC. Encoded protein: CASSMAGYGYTF.

This rearrangement joins TRBV7-2 to TRBJ2-5; the match to TRBD1 covers 12 bases. Unmatched junction bases numbered 16, after V lost 3 bases and J lost 5 bases. This CDR3 has 19 amino acids. Germline-derived CDR1 and CDR2 are SGHTA and FQGNSA. The CDR3 here is CASSFAGTGGIGGVETQYF. The CDR3 DNA is TGTGCCAGCAGCTTTGCCGGGACAGGGGGCATCGGGGGAGTCGAGACCCAGTACTTC.

This clone showed up just once. DNA for the CDR3: TGTGCCAGCAGCGCCCAGGGCTGGGAGGTTAATGAGCAGTTCTTC. Translating it yields CASSAQGWEVNEQFF. The V call is TRBV7-2, the J call TRBJ2-1; weak D call: TRBD2 (6 bases). V was cut by 5 bases and J by 7 bases, with 18 bases left in between. The CDR3 loop spans 15 amino acids. Looked up from germline, CDR1 is SGHTA and CDR2 is FQGNSA.

V gene TRBV4-1 combines with J gene TRBJ2-7; 8 positions match TRBD1. J lost 2 bases, V lost 4 bases, and 4 bases had no gene match. Per germline, CDR1 MGHRA and CDR2 YSYEKL. This CDR3 comprises 14 residues. CDR3 residues: CASSPGQAAYEQYF. The DNA of the CDR3 is TGCGCCAGCAGCCCGGGACAGGCGGCCTACGAGCAGTACTTC.

On this clone itself: The same CDR3 arises from other DNA sequences in this sample as well. The chain joins TRBV19 to TRBJ1-1, with D possibly TRBD1 on 5 matching bases. The V and J ends lost 3 bases and 4 bases respectively, with 9 bases between them. The CDR3 is 13 amino acids. CDR1 is LNHDA, CDR2 SQIVND, per germline (reference sequence). CDR3 amino acids: CASSIGGGTEAFF. The CDR3 region has the DNA TGTGCCAGTAGTATCGGGGGGGGCACTGAAGCTTTCTTT.